These 10 T cell receptor beta chains share one sample of origin, sequenced in a study of Graves' ophthalmopathy and Graves' hyperthyroidism. Amplification targeted the TCR beta CDR3 regions, with RNA transcripts as the source material. Second-round multiplex PCR followed a first-round RT-PCR using HTBI primers. TCRdb reprocessed the multiplex PCR reads via MiXCR and lists one record per CDR3 protein. The repertoire holds about 620,000 distinct CDR3 sequences, with 22% as singletons. The sequenced material came from peripheral blood. These receptors came from a woman aged 18-29 years with stable Graves' hyperthyroidism. Some clones in this sample may be carry-over from other donors' samples.

This clonotype was counted many times. V and J are TRBV20-1 and TRBJ2-7; 14 nucleotides align to TRBD2. Losses at the gene ends were 5 bases for V and 4 bases for J; bases not matched to a gene: 7. The CDR3 sequence is 15 residues long. Germline CDR1 reads DFQATT; CDR2 reads SNEGSKA (reference sequence). CDR3 protein: CSALQTSGRVYEQYF. As DNA, the CDR3 is TGCAGTGCTCTTCAGACTAGCGGGAGGGTTTACGAGCAGTACTTC.

Of note for this clonotype: This may be a read error, as it is one base from a much larger clone. This chain joins TRBV7-3 and TRBJ1-1, with unresolved D. The CDR3 runs to 15 residues. The V gene's germline CDR1 is SGHTA and CDR2 FQGTGA. The CDR3 DNA reads as TGTGCCAGCAGCTTAAATCCTGGGAGAACCACTGGAGCTTTCTTT. Its translation: CASSLNPGRTTGAFF.

The rearrangement links TRBV9 to TRBJ2-7, with D maybe TRBD2 (6 bases). The V gene's germline CDR1 is SGDLS and CDR2 YYNGEE. Trimming left V 0 bases short and J 1 base short, with 11 bases between. The CDR3 is made up of 15 amino acids. The CDR3 loop reads CASSVGGGISYEQYF. Written as DNA, the CDR3 is TGTGCCAGCAGCGTAGGTGGCGGGATATCCTACGAGCAGTACTTC.

This clonotype showed up just a few times. The chain uses TRBV6-1 and TRBJ1-2, with D hard to call. V was shortened by 5 bases and J by 0 bases, with 22 bases between the two germline ends. This CDR3 contains 18 residues. Germline CDR1 reads MNHNS; CDR2 reads SASEGT. CDR3 sequence (DNA): TGTGCCAGCAGTCAAGGGCGGCGGGAACGCCTAGCTAACTATGGCTACACCTTC. It is translated as CASSQGRRERLANYGYTF.

In this sample, this clonotype turned up many times. The chain joins TRBV24-1 to TRBJ2-7; no firm D call. Per germline, CDR1 KGHDR and CDR2 SFDVKD. V gave up 5 bases and J gave up 3 bases, with 4 bases separating them. The CDR3 is 11 residues long. The CDR3 bases are TGTGCCACCAGTGGCGGCTACGAGCAGTACTTC. It specifies CATSGGYEQYF.

This clonotype was recorded at least ten times. The genes are TRBV27 and TRBJ2-2; D is ambiguous. Germline CDR1 is MNHEY and CDR2 is SMNVEV (reference sequence). This CDR3 contains 14 residues. V dropped 2 bases and J dropped 4 bases, with 8 bases sitting between them. The CDR3, as DNA: TGTGCCAGCAGTTTAGGCAGGACCACCGGGGAGCTGTTTTTT. This codes for CASSLGRTTGELFF.

The chain recombines TRBV12-3 or TRBV12-4 with TRBJ2-2; the match to TRBD1 covers 8 bases. Losses at the gene ends were 6 bases for V and 1 base for J; bases not matched to a gene: 7. The CDR3 consists of 16 residues. The CDR3: CASRMGTGRNTGELFF. The CDR3 coding sequence is TGTGCCAGCAGAATGGGGACAGGTCGGAACACCGGGGAGCTGTTTTTT.

In its sample, this clonotype was seen a few times. The V call is TRBV27, the J call TRBJ2-2; 8 bases fit TRBD1. Germline CDR1 is MNHEY and CDR2 is SMNVEV (reference sequence). The CDR3 runs to 16 residues. Trimming at V came to 2 bases and at J to 4 bases, leaving 6 bases not matched to a gene. CDR3 sequence: CASSLMAGGGTGELFF. The DNA for the CDR3 is TGTGCCAGCAGTTTAATGGCAGGGGGCGGCACCGGGGAGCTGTTTTTT.

This clonotype has a handful of counts. The chain carries TRBV11-1 and TRBJ1-1, with 11 positions matching TRBD1. The CDR3 is made up of 16 amino acids. Trimming at V came to 4 bases and at J to 6 bases, leaving 10 bases not matched to a gene. Germline V lookup: CDR1 SGHAT, CDR2 FQDESV (reference sequence). CDR3 residues: CASSSGQGAYYSEAFF. The DNA for the CDR3 is TGTGCCAGCAGCTCTGGACAGGGGGCGTATTATTCTGAAGCTTTCTTT.

This clonotype was seen a handful of times. The rearrangement links TRBV29-1 to TRBJ2-7, with TRBD2 identical over 12 bases. J lost 0 bases, V lost 3 bases, and 3 bases had no gene match. The CDR3 has 15 residues. Germline CDR1 and CDR2: SQVTM and ANQGSEA. The CDR3 protein is CSVERLAGVSYEQYF. CDR3 sequence (DNA): TGCAGCGTTGAGAGACTAGCGGGGGTCTCCTACGAGCAGTACTTC.